Presented here are 7 T cell receptor beta chains from one specimen sequenced in a study of blood T cell repertoires in COVID-19. TCRdb's table, derived via immunoSEQ multiplex PCR, lists solely in-frame clones and lacks some. The sample yields some 60,000 clones, 75% to 95% seen once. The sample consisted of peripheral blood. The receptors stem from a man aged 55 to 70 with acute or convalescent COVID-19.

On this clone: The junction differs from germline at one of its ends, possibly a read error. The chain is built from TRBV7-7 and TRBJ2-3, with D possibly TRBD1 on 5 matching bases. Per the germline V gene, CDR1 is SSHAT and CDR2 is FNYEAQ (reference sequence). CDR3 size: 15 residues. DNA of the CDR3: TGTGCTAGCAGCTCTGGGGCAGCTAGCACAGATACGCAGTATTTT. This sequence encodes CASSSGAASTDTQYF.

The genes are TRBV15 and TRBJ1-4; no firm D call. Germline-derived CDR1 and CDR2 are LNHNV and YYDKDF (reference sequence). Trimming cost V 2 bases and J 2 bases, with 12 bases left between them. The CDR3 extends over 16 amino acids. This chain's CDR3 is CATSRRAPQTNEKLFF. Written as DNA, the CDR3 is TGTGCCACCAGCAGACGTGCCCCGCAGACTAATGAAAAACTGTTTTTT.

This sequence joins TRBV3-1 (or the pseudogene TRBV3-2) and TRBJ2-1, with TRBD1 matching 8 bases. The length of the CDR3 is 17 residues. The ends lost 1 base at V and 1 base at J; junction bases unmatched: 6. Germline V lookup: CDR1 LGHDT, CDR2 YNNKEL (reference sequence). The chain's CDR3 is CASSQATGTGSYNEQFF. As DNA, the CDR3 is TGTGCCAGCAGCCAAGCCACCGGGACAGGTTCCTACAATGAGCAGTTCTTC.

The V gene is TRBV28, the J gene TRBJ2-5, with D perhaps matching TRBD2 (5 bases). Between the trimmed V and J ends, which lost 8 bases and 4 bases, there was a span of 23 bases. The CDR3 has 16 residues. Germline V gives CDR1 MDHEN, CDR2 SYDVKM. This chain's CDR3 is CASLARGSPRRETQYF. The CDR3 DNA sequence: TGTGCCAGCCTAGCTAGAGGGAGCCCCCGAAGAGAGACCCAGTACTTC.

Turning to this clone: One end of the junction fails to match germline, which may point to a read error. The V gene is TRBV9, the J gene TRBJ1-1; D might be TRBD1 (5 bases). The CDR3 has 14 amino acids. Germline CDR1 reads SGDLS; CDR2 reads YYNGEE. In nucleotides, the CDR3 is TGTGCGAGCAGCCTAAGCGGGGGTCTCACTGAAGCTTTCTTT. The encoded protein is CASSLSGGLTEAFF. The full variable domain, with the rest looked up from reference TRBV9 and TRBJ1-1, is DSGVTQTPKHLITATGQRVTLRCSPRSGDLSVYWYQQSLDQGLQFLIQYYNGEERAKGNILERFSAQQFPDLHSELNLSSLELGDSALYFCASSLSGGLTEAFFGQGTRLTVV.

The CDR3 DNA reads TGTGCCAGTAGTATGGGACAGGAACTGAGCGGCTACACCTTC. It specifies CASSMGQELSGYTF. The gene calls are TRBV19 and TRBJ1-2; 8 nucleotides agree with TRBD1. The V segment lost 3 bases and the J segment 8 bases; nucleotides outside the gene matches: 8. The length of the CDR3 is 14 residues. From germline, CDR1 is LNHDA and CDR2 SQIVND (reference sequence).

The chain uses TRBV30 and TRBJ1-2; no clear D gene. CDR1 and CDR2 from the germline V gene are GTSNPN and SVGIG (reference sequence). The CDR3 is 13 amino acids. V lost 2 bases, J lost 3 bases, and 10 bases lay in between. The CDR3 DNA sequence: TGTGCCTGGAGTTTGACACCGCACTATGGCTACACCTTC. Amino acids: CAWSLTPHYGYTF.